Following are 13 T cell receptor beta chains from one sample sequenced in a study of technical replicates of blood from a handful of donors. Sequencing was performed with immunoSEQ multiplex PCR; in TCRdb, only in-frame clones are kept and a portion is missing. The repertoire holds some 71,000 clones, with around 97% as singletons. Sequencing was carried out using T cells isolated from PBMCs. The receptor set was obtained from a human donor in good health.

The J gene is TRBJ2-5, the V gene TRBV25-1, with 13 bases matching TRBD2. Germline-derived CDR1 and CDR2 are MGHDK and SYGVNS. V lost 4 bases and J lost 4; bases outside the gene matches: 9. The CDR3 contains 17 residues. This CDR3 reads CASSVLAGGPSSETQYF. The CDR3, as DNA: TGTGCCAGCAGTGTACTAGCGGGAGGGCCCTCATCAGAGACCCAGTACTTC.

The rearrangement links TRBV18 to TRBJ1-2; possibly TRBD1 for D (6 bases). Germline CDR1 is KGHSH and CDR2 is LQKENI. V was shortened by 2 bases and J by 6 bases, with 22 bases between the two germline ends. The CDR3 contains 17 residues. The DNA of the CDR3 is TGTGCCAGCTCACCATCTGATGGACAGCCCCTACTTGATGGCTACACCTTC. Translating it yields CASSPSDGQPLLDGYTF. Filled out from reference TRBV18 and TRBJ1-2, the complete variable domain reads NAGVMQNPRHLVRRRGQEARLRCSPMKGHSHVYWYRQLPEEGLKFMVYLQKENIIDESGMPKERFSAEFPKEGPSILRIQQVVRGDSAAYFCASSPSDGQPLLDGYTFGSGTRLTVV.

The chain has TRBV29-1 and TRBJ2-7; 8 nucleotides line up with TRBD2. With 6 bases clipped from V and 1 base from J, the junction kept 8 bases outside the gene matches. The length of the CDR3 is 14 residues. Per germline, CDR1 SQVTM and CDR2 ANQGSEA. The CDR3 reads CSVAGRGTSYEQYF. CDR3 in DNA: TGCAGCGTAGCCGGGAGGGGGACTTCCTACGAGCAGTACTTC.

V gene TRBV5-1 combines with J gene TRBJ2-1; 7 nucleotides align to TRBD2. Unmatched junction bases numbered 6, after V lost 1 base and J lost 5 bases. Per germline, CDR1 SGHRS and CDR2 YFSETQ. CDR3 length: 15 residues. CDR3 DNA: TGCGCCAGCAGCTTGTCCAGCGGGGTAAACAATGAGCAGTTCTTC. It yields the protein CASSLSSGVNNEQFF.

V gene TRBV28 combines with J gene TRBJ2-2, with 8 bases lining up with TRBD2. V was clipped by 3 bases and J by 5 bases; unmatched bases: 8. The CDR3 is made up of 16 amino acids. Germline loops: CDR1 MDHEN, CDR2 SYDVKM. Written as DNA, the CDR3 is TGTGCCAGCAGTTTGGACTATACGGGAGGGACCGGGGAGCTGTTTTTT. Its translation is CASSLDYTGGTGELFF.

V is TRBV10-3 and J is TRBJ1-3; possible D gene TRBD1, 5 bases. The CDR3 consists of 13 residues. CDR1 is ENHRY, CDR2 SYGVKD, per germline. Trimming removed 7 bases at V and 0 bases at J, with 7 bases between. CDR3 sequence reads: CAIKGISGNTIYF. DNA of the CDR3: TGTGCCATCAAGGGGATCTCTGGAAACACCATATATTTT.

The chain carries TRBV19 and TRBJ2-5; the D gene is possibly TRBD2 (5 bases). Germline V lookup: CDR1 LNHDA, CDR2 SQIVND (reference sequence). The CDR3 covers 13 residues. The ends were cut back, 2 bases at V and 5 bases at J, with 9 bases in the middle. CDR3 sequence reads: CASSIRDRETQYF. The CDR3 DNA reads as TGTGCCAGTAGTATACGGGATAGGGAGACCCAGTACTTC. Based on the CDR3 plus reference TRBV19 and TRBJ2-5, the full variable domain is DGGITQSPKYLFRKEGQNVTLSCEQNLNHDAMYWYRQDPGQGLRLIYYSQIVNDFQKGDIAEGYSVSREKKESFPLTVTSAQKNPTAFYLCASSIRDRETQYFGPGTRLLVL.

V gene TRBV7-9 combines with J gene TRBJ2-7; weak D call: TRBD2 (6 bases). This CDR3 region has 15 residues. The V end lost 2 bases, the J end lost 7 bases, and 18 bases lay between the germline ends. Germline CDR1 is SEHNR and CDR2 is FQNEAQ (reference sequence). This chain's CDR3 is CASSLTTTLEGEQYF. CDR3 DNA: TGTGCCAGCAGCTTAACGACAACACTGGAGGGGGAGCAGTACTTC.

This sequence joins TRBV2 and TRBJ1-4, with 7 bases aligning to TRBD1. Germline V gives CDR1 SNHLY, CDR2 FYNNEI. There are 15 residues in the CDR3. V shed 2 bases, J shed 9 bases, and the junction held 9 bases outside the gene matches. CDR3: CASSEWQGEIQKLFF. The CDR3 coding sequence is TGTGCCAGCAGTGAATGGCAGGGGGAAATTCAAAAACTGTTTTTT.

This chain uses TRBV7-3 with TRBJ2-5, with 7 bases that match TRBD2. Germline V CDR1 and CDR2: SGHTA, FQGTGA. V gave up 5 bases and J gave up 1 base; unmatched junction bases: 7. The length of the CDR3 is 15 residues. CDR3 protein: CASSPRGGSQETQYF. The CDR3 DNA sequence: TGTGCCAGCAGCCCTAGAGGCGGGAGCCAAGAGACCCAGTACTTC.

The V and J genes are TRBV11-2 and TRBJ2-5, with TRBD2 as a possible D gene (5 bases). CDR1 and CDR2 from the germline V gene are SGHAT and FQNNGV. The CDR3 length is 14 residues. V was trimmed by 4 bases and J by 4 bases, leaving 13 bases between them. The CDR3 reads CASSSGLAPETQYF. CDR3 sequence (DNA): TGTGCCAGCAGCTCGGGTCTAGCCCCAGAGACCCAGTACTTC.

The genes are TRBV7-9 and TRBJ2-4; TRBD1 matches at 9 bases. CDR3 length: 16 amino acids. Germline lookup yields CDR1 SEHNR and CDR2 FQNEAQ (reference sequence). Trimming removed 1 base from V and 6 bases from J; junction bases left unmatched: 7. CDR3 bases: TGTGCCAGCAGCTTAGATCCGGACAGGGGAGGAAACATTCAGTACTTC. This codes for CASSLDPDRGGNIQYF.

The V call is TRBV4-1, the J call TRBJ1-5, with D perhaps matching TRBD1 (6 bases). V dropped 4 bases and J dropped 11 bases, with 15 bases sitting between them. Germline V gives CDR1 MGHRA, CDR2 YSYEKL. The CDR3 runs 13 residues. This CDR3 reads CASSLQGDGAQHF. DNA of the CDR3: TGCGCCAGCAGCCTACAGGGAGATGGAGCCCAGCATTTT.